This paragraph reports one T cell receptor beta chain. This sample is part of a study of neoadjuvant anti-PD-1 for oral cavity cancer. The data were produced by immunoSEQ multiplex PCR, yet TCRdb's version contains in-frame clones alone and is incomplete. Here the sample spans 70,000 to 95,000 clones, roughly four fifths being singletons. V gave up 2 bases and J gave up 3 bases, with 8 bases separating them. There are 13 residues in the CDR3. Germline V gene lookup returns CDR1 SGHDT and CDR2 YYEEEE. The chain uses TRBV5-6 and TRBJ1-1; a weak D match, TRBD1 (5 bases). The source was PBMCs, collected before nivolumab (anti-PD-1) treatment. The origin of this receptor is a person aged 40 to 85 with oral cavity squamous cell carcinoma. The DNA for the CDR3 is TGTGCCAGCAGCTTTACAGGACACACTGAAGCTTTCTTT. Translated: CASSFTGHTEAFF.